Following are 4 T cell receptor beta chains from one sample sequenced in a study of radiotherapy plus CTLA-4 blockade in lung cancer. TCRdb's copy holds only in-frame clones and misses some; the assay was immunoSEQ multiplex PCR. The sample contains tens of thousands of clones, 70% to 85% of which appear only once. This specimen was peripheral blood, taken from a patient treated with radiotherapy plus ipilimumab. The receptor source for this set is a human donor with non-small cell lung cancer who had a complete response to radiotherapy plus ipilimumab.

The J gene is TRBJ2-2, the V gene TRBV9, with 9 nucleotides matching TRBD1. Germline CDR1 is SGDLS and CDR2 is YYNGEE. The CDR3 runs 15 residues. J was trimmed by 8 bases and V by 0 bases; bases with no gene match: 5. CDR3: CASSVDRTGDGELFF. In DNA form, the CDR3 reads TGTGCCAGCAGCGTAGACCGGACAGGGGATGGGGAGCTGTTTTTT.

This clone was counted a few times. The chain's CDR3 is CASSLAGANGYTF. CDR3 nucleotide sequence: TGTGCCAGCAGCTTAGCAGGAGCTAATGGCTACACCTTC. V gene TRBV5-4 combines with J gene TRBJ1-2; D call uncertain. Germline V gene data show CDR1 as SGHNT and CDR2 as YYREEE (reference sequence). V shed 2 bases and J shed 6 bases, with 11 bases lying between them. The CDR3 has 13 residues.

This chain's CDR3 is CASSKSPRGGNTEAFF. The DNA of the CDR3 is TGCGCCAGCAGCAAAAGTCCACGGGGGGGGAACACTGAAGCTTTCTTT. The chain couples TRBV4-3 to TRBJ1-1; weak D call: TRBD1 (5 bases). CDR1 and CDR2 (germline): LGHNA, YSLEER. CDR3 length equals 16 residues. V lost 5 bases and J lost 1, with 17 bases in between.

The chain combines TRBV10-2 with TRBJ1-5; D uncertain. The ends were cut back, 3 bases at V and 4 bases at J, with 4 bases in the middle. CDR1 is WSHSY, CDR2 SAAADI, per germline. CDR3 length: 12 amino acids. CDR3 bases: TGCGCCAGCAGTGAACAGAATCAGCCCCAGCATTTT. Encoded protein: CASSEQNQPQHF.